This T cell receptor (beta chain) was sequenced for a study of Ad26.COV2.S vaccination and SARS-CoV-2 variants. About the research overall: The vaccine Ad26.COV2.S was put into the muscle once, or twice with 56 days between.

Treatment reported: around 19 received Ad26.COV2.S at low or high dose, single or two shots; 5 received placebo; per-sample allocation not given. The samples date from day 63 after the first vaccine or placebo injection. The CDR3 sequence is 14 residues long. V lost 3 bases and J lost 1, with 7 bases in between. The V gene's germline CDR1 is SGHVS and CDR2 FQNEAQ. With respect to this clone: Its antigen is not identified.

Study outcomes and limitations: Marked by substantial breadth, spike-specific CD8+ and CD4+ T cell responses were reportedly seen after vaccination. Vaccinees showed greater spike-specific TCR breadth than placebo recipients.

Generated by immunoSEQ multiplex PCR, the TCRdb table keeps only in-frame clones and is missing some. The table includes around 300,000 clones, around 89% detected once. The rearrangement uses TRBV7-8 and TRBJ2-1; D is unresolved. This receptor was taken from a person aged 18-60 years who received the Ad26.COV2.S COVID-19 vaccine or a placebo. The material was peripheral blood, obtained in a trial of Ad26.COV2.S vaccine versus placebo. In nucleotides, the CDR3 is TGTGCCAGCAGCTTGGGCCTTTCCTACAATGAGCAGTTCTTC. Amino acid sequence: CASSLGLSYNEQFF.